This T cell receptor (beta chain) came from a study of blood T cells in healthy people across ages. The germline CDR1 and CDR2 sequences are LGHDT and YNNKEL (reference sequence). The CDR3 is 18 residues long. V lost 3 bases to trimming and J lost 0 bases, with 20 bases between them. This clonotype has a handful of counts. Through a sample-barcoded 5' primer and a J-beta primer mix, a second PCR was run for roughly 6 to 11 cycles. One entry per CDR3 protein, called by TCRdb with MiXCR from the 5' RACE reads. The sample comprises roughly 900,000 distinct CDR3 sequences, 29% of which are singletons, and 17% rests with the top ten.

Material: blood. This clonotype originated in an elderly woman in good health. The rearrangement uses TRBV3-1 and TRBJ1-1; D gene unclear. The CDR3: CASSQAYLRASMNTEAFF. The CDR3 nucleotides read TGTGCCAGCAGCCAGGCCTACCTGAGGGCATCTATGAACACTGAAGCTTTCTTT.